The 31 T cell receptor beta chains below were found in one sample sequenced in a study of T-cell reconstitution after alpha-beta-depleted transplantation in children. This sample's TCRbeta library carried unique molecular identifier barcodes. TCRdb processed the PCR reads anew with MiXCR; each CDR3 protein has one entry. Of 450,000 to 600,000 distinct CDR3 sequences in the sample, 10% to 15% were seen once. The sample here was PBMCs, mostly from graft donor cells, taken 360 days after TCRalphabeta/CD19-depleted stem cell transplant. These receptors came from a male patient between 5 and 17 years old who had a stem cell transplant for acute myeloid leukemia, so the T cells may come from the graft donor.

In its sample, this clonotype was seen many times. The chain has TRBV6-2 or TRBV6-3 and TRBJ2-7; TRBD2 matches at 10 bases. The germline V gene has CDR1 MNHEY and CDR2 SVGEGT. Germline trimming cut 6 bases from V and 6 bases from J; bases unmatched to any gene: 8. This CDR3 contains 14 residues. The CDR3 bases are TGTGCCAGCAGGCTTAGCGGGAGGTTAAGCGAGCAGTACTTC. It translates to CASRLSGRLSEQYF.

The chain employs TRBV16 and TRBJ1-2; D remains unclear. CDR1 is KGHSY and CDR2 is FQNENV in the germline V gene. The CDR3 totals 12 residues. Trimming removed 1 base at V and 4 bases at J, with 4 bases between. CDR3 sequence: CASSQFSYGYTF. In DNA form, the CDR3 reads TGTGCCAGCAGCCAATTTAGCTATGGCTACACCTTC.

This clonotype was observed many times. The V and J genes are TRBV6-2 or TRBV6-3 and TRBJ2-1; the D gene is possibly TRBD2 (5 bases). Trimming took off 5 bases at V and 8 bases at J, with 16 bases between the two ends. Looked up from germline, CDR1 is MNHEY and CDR2 is SVGEGT. CDR3 length equals 14 residues. The CDR3 DNA follows: TGTGCCAGCAGTCGATGGGGAGCGGCACATGAGCAGTTCTTC. It codes for CASSRWGAAHEQFF.

The table lists this clonotype with a few counts. The V and J genes are TRBV29-1 and TRBJ2-6; 7 bases align to TRBD1. Germline trimming cut 5 bases from V and 2 bases from J; bases unmatched to any gene: 6. CDR1 is SQVTM and CDR2 is ANQGSEA in the germline V gene. The CDR3 consists of 15 residues. CDR3 protein: CSVLDRGPGANVLTF. Written as DNA, the CDR3 is TGCAGCGTTCTAGATAGGGGGCCTGGGGCCAACGTCCTGACTTTC. Full variable domain (outside the CDR3, taken from reference TRBV29-1 and TRBJ2-6): SAVISQKPSRDICQRGTSLTIQCQVDSQVTMMFWYRQQPGQSLTLIATANQGSEATYESGFVIDKFPISRPNLTFSTLTVSNMSPEDSSIYLCSVLDRGPGANVLTFGAGSRLTVL.

The V and J genes are TRBV27 and TRBJ2-1; 9 nucleotides line up with TRBD1. With 5 bases clipped from V and 5 bases from J, the junction kept 10 bases outside the gene matches. Per germline, CDR1 MNHEY and CDR2 SMNVEV (reference sequence). The CDR3 runs to 16 residues. The CDR3 coding sequence is TGTGCCAGCAGTCCCCTTCAGGGACAGGGTCACAATGAGCAGTTCTTC. It is translated as CASSPLQGQGHNEQFF.

In its sample, this clonotype was seen a few times. The CDR3 nucleotides read TGTGCCAGCAGTGTCACAGGATCCTACGAGCAGTACTTC. Translated, it gives CASSVTGSYEQYF. V usage is TRBV2 and J usage is TRBJ2-7; a weak D match, TRBD1 (5 bases). This CDR3 region has 13 residues. In germline, CDR1 is SNHLY, CDR2 FYNNEI. Between the trimmed V and J ends, which lost 4 bases and 1 base, there was a span of 8 bases. The variable domain in full, with the rest retrieved from reference TRBV2 and TRBJ2-7, is EPEVTQTPSHQVTQMGQEVILRCVPISNHLYFYWYRQILGQKVEFLVSFYNNEISEKSEIFDDQFSVERPDGSNFTLKIRSTKLEDSAMYFCASSVTGSYEQYFGPGTRLTVT.

The chain joins TRBV12-5 to TRBJ2-1, with 7 bases fitting TRBD1. V lost 2 bases to trimming and J lost 11 bases; unmatched junction nucleotides: 12. The CDR3 runs 15 residues. Germline V gene sequence: CDR1 LGHNT, CDR2 FRNRAP. The CDR3 loop reads CASGLFLPSTGKQFF. The CDR3 region has the DNA TGTGCTAGTGGTTTGTTCCTTCCCTCGACAGGGAAGCAGTTCTTC.

This chain uses TRBV14 with TRBJ2-5, with D perhaps TRBD1 or TRBD2 (5 bases each). From germline, CDR1 is SGHDN and CDR2 FVKESK. With 0 bases removed from V and 3 bases from J, the gap between germline ends came to 20 bases. CDR3 size: 18 residues. The CDR3 protein is CASSQDMLGDPGKETQYF. The CDR3 DNA reads as TGTGCCAGCAGCCAAGATATGTTGGGGGACCCAGGGAAAGAGACCCAGTACTTC.

This clonotype was detected a few times. The rearrangement uses TRBV25-1 and TRBJ1-2; 12 nucleotides align to TRBD1. With 1 base clipped from V and 7 bases from J, the junction kept 4 bases outside the gene matches. The CDR3 covers 15 residues. Germline lookup yields CDR1 MGHDK and CDR2 SYGVNS. This CDR3 is CASSELGDRGLGYTF. In nucleotides, the CDR3 is TGTGCCAGCAGTGAATTAGGGGACAGGGGGCTTGGCTACACCTTC.

A few counts support this clonotype. The chain employs TRBV20-1 and TRBJ1-1, with 8 bases aligning to TRBD1. Germline V gene data show CDR1 as DFQATT and CDR2 as SNEGSKA (reference sequence). The CDR3 runs to 12 residues. V shed 4 bases and J 6 bases; nucleotides not matched to a gene: 4. In nucleotides, the CDR3 is TGCAGTGCTACCCCACAGGGGGCTGAAGCTTTCTTT. This translates into CSATPQGAEAFF.

This clonotype was detected many times. This chain joins TRBV20-1 and TRBJ2-1; 13 nucleotides agree with TRBD2. J lost 9 bases, V lost 7 bases, and 6 bases had no gene match. The CDR3 spans 13 residues. Germline V gene sequence: CDR1 DFQATT, CDR2 SNEGSKA (reference sequence). The CDR3 loop is CSVTSGRASEQFF. The CDR3 nucleotides are TGCAGTGTTACTAGCGGGAGGGCCAGTGAGCAGTTCTTC.

The chain has TRBV30 and TRBJ2-1, with D perhaps matching TRBD1 (6 bases). Trimming stripped 5 bases from V and 6 bases from J, with 8 bases between. CDR3 size: 11 residues. Germline V gives CDR1 GTSNPN, CDR2 SVGIG (reference sequence). The CDR3 DNA follows: TGTGCCTGGGGGGGCTTCAATGAGCAGTTCTTC. Encoded protein: CAWGGFNEQFF.

This clonotype has at least ten counts. The V call is TRBV28, the J call TRBJ1-2; a weak D match, TRBD1 (6 bases). CDR1 MDHEN and CDR2 SYDVKM come from the germline V gene. The CDR3 has 14 residues. V was clipped by 6 bases and J by 3 bases, with 14 bases between them. The CDR3 nucleotides read TGTGCCAGCAGCCTAGGGGGACTTCACTATGGCTACACCTTC. It translates to CASSLGGLHYGYTF.

This chain links TRBV27 with TRBJ2-2; tentatively, D is TRBD2 (5 bases). Trimming cost V 4 bases and J 5 bases, with 14 bases left between them. The CDR3 has 15 residues. CDR1 is MNHEY, CDR2 SMNVEV, per germline (reference sequence). The CDR3 here is CASSSIGLRTGELFF. The DNA of the CDR3 is TGTGCCAGCAGTTCCATCGGACTGAGGACCGGGGAGCTGTTTTTT.

In its sample, this clonotype was seen a few times. The CDR3 reads CASSRGPNEEQFF. CDR3 nucleotide sequence: TGTGCCAGCAGCCGAGGGCCAAACGAGGAGCAGTTCTTC. The genes are TRBV6-1 and TRBJ2-1; D may be TRBD2 (5 bases). V lost 6 bases to trimming and J lost 10 bases, with 16 bases between them. Germline assignment: CDR1 MNHNS and CDR2 SASEGT. The CDR3 extends over 13 amino acids.

This chain uses TRBV5-1 with TRBJ2-3, with TRBD1 matching over 8 bases. Germline trimming cut 4 bases from V and 4 bases from J; bases unmatched to any gene: 5. Germline V CDR1 and CDR2: SGHRS, YFSETQ. The CDR3 sequence is 14 residues long. The CDR3 sequence: CASSTDRGSDTQYF. For the CDR3, the DNA is TGCGCCAGCAGCACTGACAGGGGCTCAGATACGCAGTATTTT. The whole variable domain, remainder taken from reference TRBV5-1 and TRBJ2-3, is KAGVTQTPRYLIKTRGQQVTLSCSPISGHRSVSWYQQTPGQGLQFLFEYFSETQRNKGNFPGRFSGRQFSNSRSEMNVSTLELGDSALYLCASSTDRGSDTQYFGPGTRLTVL.

This clonotype was observed a handful of times. V usage is TRBV29-1 and J usage is TRBJ2-7; no firm D call. CDR3 size: 11 residues. CDR1 and CDR2 from the germline V gene are SQVTM and ANQGSEA. V lost 2 bases and J 6 bases, leaving 8 bases between the germline ends. The CDR3 nucleotides are TGCAGCGTTGAATGGGTAGGCGAGCAGTACTTC. Residues: CSVEWVGEQYF.

This clonotype occurred a few times. V gene TRBV12-3 or TRBV12-4 combines with J gene TRBJ2-3; 9 bases align to TRBD2. V shed 8 bases, J shed 4 bases, and the junction held 7 bases outside the gene matches. The CDR3 has 14 amino acids. The CDR3, as DNA: TGTGCCAGCGGGAGGGAGCGGGAGGCAGATACGCAGTATTTT. Amino acid sequence: CASGREREADTQYF.

The sample holds a few counts of this clonotype. The chain joins TRBV20-1 to TRBJ2-7; 7 nucleotides agree with TRBD2. CDR3 length equals 14 residues. V lost 7 bases and J lost 0; bases outside the gene matches: 9. CDR1 is DFQATT, CDR2 SNEGSKA, per germline (reference sequence). CDR3 residues: CSGLRGGSSYEQYF. In DNA, the CDR3 is TGCAGTGGGCTGAGGGGCGGGAGCTCCTACGAGCAGTACTTC.

The chain is built from TRBV10-3 and TRBJ2-3, with 8 positions matching TRBD2. This CDR3 spans 12 amino acids. V was clipped by 9 bases and J by 6 bases; unmatched bases: 5. CDR1 and CDR2 (germline): ENHRY, SYGVKD. CDR3 protein: CAIAGVGDTQYF. The CDR3 coding sequence is TGTGCCATAGCGGGAGTCGGGGATACGCAGTATTTT.

This CDR3 is CAISESPGDSNQPQHF. DNA for the CDR3: TGTGCCATCAGTGAGTCGCCCGGGGATAGCAATCAGCCCCAGCATTTT. The rearrangement links TRBV10-3 to TRBJ1-5, with D unclear. Germline V gene data show CDR1 as ENHRY and CDR2 as SYGVKD. The germline V and J ends were trimmed by 0 bases and 0 bases, with 9 bases remaining between them. The CDR3 contains 16 residues.

The chain combines TRBV5-5 with TRBJ2-3; 7 bases map to TRBD1. This CDR3 region has 17 residues. Germline trimming cut 4 bases from V and 1 base from J; bases unmatched to any gene: 12. CDR1 and CDR2 from the germline V gene are SGHKS and YYEKEE (reference sequence). The CDR3 region has the DNA TGTGCCAGCAGCGTGTCACTCGACAGGGTGGGCACAGATACGCAGTATTTT. Its protein product is CASSVSLDRVGTDTQYF.

This clonotype was counted a few times. The genes are TRBV7-9 and TRBJ2-1; the D call may be TRBD1 or TRBD2 (6 bases each). Germline V gene lookup returns CDR1 SEHNR and CDR2 FQNEAQ (reference sequence). The CDR3 contains 16 residues. Trimming left V 3 bases short and J 2 bases short, with 14 bases between. The CDR3 loop is CASSFLVRDTYNEQFF. The CDR3 DNA follows: TGTGCCAGCAGCTTTTTGGTGCGGGACACCTACAATGAGCAGTTCTTC.

The J gene is TRBJ2-2, the V gene TRBV20-1; TRBD1 agrees at 7 bases. The germline V gene has CDR1 DFQATT and CDR2 SNEGSKA (reference sequence). This CDR3 contains 16 residues. Losses at the gene ends were 5 bases for V and 0 bases for J; bases not matched to a gene: 9. CDR3 DNA sequence: TGCAGTGCTTGTACCTGGGACAGACCGAACACCGGGGAGCTGTTTTTT. Translation gives CSACTWDRPNTGELFF.

This clonotype turned up a few times. This sequence joins TRBV7-2 and TRBJ2-6; no clear D. Trimming removed 4 bases at V and 2 bases at J, with 3 bases between. Germline CDR1 is SGHTA and CDR2 is FQGNSA. The CDR3 contains 13 residues. The DNA for the CDR3 is TGTGCCAGCAGCTCGACTGGGGCCAACGTCCTGACTTTC. Translating it yields CASSSTGANVLTF.

This clonotype was observed a few times. This sequence joins TRBV12-3 or TRBV12-4 and TRBJ2-5; unclear D gene. Trimming pared 4 bases from V and 7 bases from J, leaving 16 bases between. The CDR3 is made up of 14 amino acids. The CDR3: CASSWTPATGTQYF. CDR3 nucleotides: TGTGCCAGCAGTTGGACCCCAGCGACGGGGACCCAGTACTTC.

The sample holds a few counts of this clonotype. CDR3 amino acids: CSVKTGEGYGYTF. DNA for the CDR3: TGCAGCGTTAAGACAGGGGAGGGCTATGGCTACACCTTC. The V gene is TRBV29-1, the J gene TRBJ1-2, with 8 positions matching TRBD1. Germline-derived CDR1 and CDR2 are SQVTM and ANQGSEA. The CDR3 is 13 residues long. V lost 5 bases, J lost 4 bases, and 6 bases stayed unmatched.

CDR3 bases: TGTGCCAGTAGTATACAAGGGGACTACTCCATATACTACAATGAGCAGTTCTTC. This gives the protein CASSIQGDYSIYYNEQFF. The chain recombines TRBV19 with TRBJ2-1; 7 nucleotides match TRBD2. Unmatched junction bases numbered 13, after V lost 2 bases and J lost 3 bases. Germline CDR1 LNHDA, CDR2 SQIVND (reference sequence). CDR3 size: 18 residues.

This clonotype has a count of ten or more. The CDR3 region is CASTLGQVIYNEQFF. The CDR3 bases are TGTGCCAGCACCTTGGGACAGGTCATCTACAATGAGCAGTTCTTC. This rearrangement joins TRBV6-2 or TRBV6-3 to TRBJ2-1; TRBD1 agrees at 8 bases. The CDR3 consists of 15 residues. Germline V gives CDR1 MNHEY, CDR2 SVGEGT. With 7 bases clipped from V and 3 bases from J, the junction kept 8 bases outside the gene matches.

In its sample, this clonotype was seen many times. The chain links TRBV28 to TRBJ2-1; 9 nucleotides match TRBD2. The trim removed 6 bases at V and 6 bases at J, leaving 18 bases unmatched. The length of the CDR3 is 18 residues. Germline lookup yields CDR1 MDHEN and CDR2 SYDVKM. DNA for the CDR3: TGTGCCAGCAGGGGGGGGGGACTAGCTGAAGATAGCGGCAATGAGCAGTTCTTC. Amino acids: CASRGGGLAEDSGNEQFF.

This clonotype has a handful of counts. The J gene is TRBJ2-3, the V gene TRBV20-1, with D unclear. The CDR3 sequence is 12 residues long. Germline-derived CDR1 and CDR2 are DFQATT and SNEGSKA (reference sequence). The V and J ends lost 6 bases and 4 bases respectively, with 11 bases between them. Here the CDR3 reads CSAPAAADTQYF. The DNA for the CDR3 is TGCAGTGCCCCGGCCGCGGCAGATACGCAGTATTTT.